Presented here are 30 T cell receptor beta chains from one specimen sequenced in a study of blood T cell repertoires in COVID-19. Profiled with immunoSEQ multiplex PCR; TCRdb holds only in-frame clones, not every one. Of some 260,000 clones listed, approximately 88% were seen once; the top ten hold 0.65% to 0.95%. The sequencing sample was made of peripheral blood. The receptors stem from a woman younger than 45 with acute or convalescent COVID-19.

This clone was seen just once. The chain couples TRBV30 to TRBJ1-2, with a tentative D call TRBD1 (5 bases). V dropped 0 bases and J dropped 6 bases, with 11 bases sitting between them. Germline assignment: CDR1 GTSNPN and CDR2 SVGIG (reference sequence). The CDR3 covers 13 residues. CDR3 amino acids: CAWSVGRVDGYTF. The CDR3 nucleotides are TGTGCCTGGAGTGTGGGCAGGGTTGATGGCTACACCTTC.

The J gene is TRBJ2-5, the V gene TRBV25-1; maybe TRBD1 (6 bases). The germline V gene has CDR1 MGHDK and CDR2 SYGVNS. This CDR3 is 17 amino acids long. V lost 6 bases, J lost 1 base, and 21 bases lay in between. CDR3 bases: TGTGCCAGCAGACTGCAACGACCCGGACAGCTCCAAGAGACCCAGTACTTC. Translation gives CASRLQRPGQLQETQYF.

This chain links TRBV5-4 with TRBJ1-1; 9 nucleotides match TRBD1. The CDR3 covers 16 residues. Germline trimming cut 4 bases from V and 6 bases from J; bases unmatched to any gene: 13. The germline V gene encodes CDR1 SGHNT and CDR2 YYREEE (reference sequence). In DNA, the CDR3 is TGTGCCAGCAGCCCAACCCCACAGGGGGCGCACGCTGAAGCTTTCTTT. Protein product: CASSPTPQGAHAEAFF.

The chain is built from TRBV7-9 and TRBJ1-2; TRBD1 aligns across 10 bases. The CDR3 has 14 amino acids. CDR1 is SEHNR, CDR2 FQNEAQ, per germline (reference sequence). V was clipped by 5 bases and J by 4 bases; unmatched bases: 4. CDR3: CASSNGQGGYGYTF. CDR3 sequence (DNA): TGTGCCAGCAGCAACGGACAGGGGGGCTATGGCTACACCTTC.

In DNA, the CDR3 is TGTGCCACCATAAATCTTTGGACAGGGGGGAACACTGAAGCTTTCTTT. Translated: CATINLWTGGNTEAFF. The gene calls are TRBV19 and TRBJ1-1; 10 nucleotides match TRBD1. Looked up from germline, CDR1 is LNHDA and CDR2 is SQIVND (reference sequence). The CDR3 has 16 amino acids. V lost 10 bases, J lost 1 base, and 12 bases stayed unmatched.

The gene calls are TRBV4-1 and TRBJ1-4; D possibly corresponds to TRBD1 (6 bases). CDR1 MGHRA and CDR2 YSYEKL come from the germline V gene. V was cut by 4 bases and J by 5 bases, with 17 bases left in between. The CDR3 extends over 16 amino acids. The CDR3 DNA sequence: TGCGCCAGCAGCCCTGTGATGGGTCAGGGGAATGAAAAACTGTTTTTT. Its protein product is CASSPVMGQGNEKLFF.

V gene TRBV27 combines with J gene TRBJ1-2; D might be TRBD1 (5 bases). CDR1 and CDR2 from the germline V gene are MNHEY and SMNVEV (reference sequence). Trimming left V 0 bases short and J 8 bases short, with 19 bases between. The CDR3 contains 16 residues. For the CDR3, the DNA is TGTGCCAGCAGTTTATCGCTGAGGACGGGGGGGGTGGGCTACACCTTC. Amino acids: CASSLSLRTGGVGYTF.

The chain joins TRBV30 to TRBJ1-1; D is unclear. Germline values: CDR1 GTSNPN, CDR2 SVGIG (reference sequence). V was clipped by 4 bases and J by 2 bases, with 11 bases between them. This CDR3 is built from 13 residues. The CDR3 sequence is CAWIWQANTEAFF. The CDR3 bases are TGTGCCTGGATTTGGCAGGCCAACACTGAAGCTTTCTTT.

The gene calls are TRBV19 and TRBJ2-7, with D unresolved. Trimming removed 5 bases at V and 2 bases at J, with 13 bases between. The CDR3 contains 14 residues. From germline, CDR1 is LNHDA and CDR2 SQIVND (reference sequence). This CDR3 is CASSWQAGAYEQYF. The CDR3 DNA is TGTGCCAGTAGTTGGCAGGCCGGCGCCTACGAGCAGTACTTC.

The rearrangement links TRBV11-2 to TRBJ1-1; D is ambiguous. The V end lost 11 bases, the J end lost 1 base, and 14 bases lay between the germline ends. The CDR3 sequence is 13 residues long. Per germline, CDR1 SGHAT and CDR2 FQNNGV. CDR3 DNA: TGTGCCGGGGTCCGCGGGTGGAACACTGAAGCTTTCTTT. Its translation is CAGVRGWNTEAFF.

The chain is built from TRBV24-1 and TRBJ1-5; the D is unclear. Trimming removed 5 bases at V and 10 bases at J, with 14 bases between. CDR1 and CDR2 (germline): KGHDR, SFDVKD. The CDR3 spans 13 residues. CDR3 bases: TGTGCCACCAGTGCCGGGTCCGGTCACCCCCAGCATTTT. This gives the protein CATSAGSGHPQHF.

The chain couples TRBV6-1 to TRBJ1-2, with D perhaps TRBD1 (6 bases). V lost 2 bases to trimming and J lost 5 bases, with 12 bases between them. The CDR3 runs to 14 residues. Per germline, CDR1 MNHNS and CDR2 SASEGT. CDR3 protein: CASSESSGVYGYTF. CDR3 in DNA: TGTGCCAGCAGTGAATCGTCAGGGGTTTATGGCTACACCTTC.

The genes are TRBV19 and TRBJ2-1; 8 bases agree with TRBD1. Losses at the gene ends were 6 bases for V and 2 bases for J; bases not matched to a gene: 6. Germline CDR1 reads LNHDA; CDR2 reads SQIVND (reference sequence). The CDR3 extends over 15 amino acids. In DNA, the CDR3 is TGTGCCAGTAGAAGAGGACAGGGTCCCTACAATGAGCAGTTCTTC. Translating gives CASRRGQGPYNEQFF.

The chain is built from TRBV5-4 and TRBJ2-7; 7 bases are shared with TRBD2. V shed 2 bases and J 0 bases; nucleotides not matched to a gene: 5. This CDR3 is 15 amino acids long. Germline CDR1 SGHNT, CDR2 YYREEE (reference sequence). DNA of the CDR3: TGTGCCAGCAGCTTAATAGCGGGTCCCTCCTACGAGCAGTACTTC. This codes for CASSLIAGPSYEQYF. Combining the CDR3 with reference TRBV5-4 and TRBJ2-7 gives the whole variable domain ETGVTQSPTHLIKTRGQQVTLRCSSQSGHNTVSWYQQALGQGPQFIFQYYREEENGRGNFPPRFSGLQFPNYSSELNVNALELDDSALYLCASSLIAGPSYEQYFGPGTRLTVT.

This chain joins TRBV19 and TRBJ2-3; 8 positions match TRBD2. The germline CDR1 and CDR2 sequences are LNHDA and SQIVND (reference sequence). The ends lost 5 bases at V and 3 bases at J; junction bases unmatched: 4. This CDR3 has 14 amino acids. The CDR3 protein is CASSDRGGTDTQYF. In DNA form, the CDR3 reads TGTGCCAGTAGTGACCGCGGGGGGACAGATACGCAGTATTTT.

The chain uses TRBV11-2 and TRBJ2-7, with 8 bases lining up with TRBD2. This CDR3 is 17 amino acids long. Germline V lookup: CDR1 SGHAT, CDR2 FQNNGV. V shed 4 bases and J 4 bases; nucleotides not matched to a gene: 15. CDR3 sequence: CASSSFSVGRAFYEQYF. The DNA of the CDR3 is TGTGCCAGCAGCTCCTTTTCGGTCGGGAGGGCCTTTTACGAGCAGTACTTC.

This rearrangement joins TRBV5-4 to TRBJ2-3; 9 bases fit TRBD2. The germline V gene has CDR1 SGHNT and CDR2 YYREEE (reference sequence). With V trimmed by 6 bases and J by 4 bases, 3 bases remained unmatched. This CDR3 spans 13 amino acids. The chain's CDR3 is CASTGLASDTQYF. DNA of the CDR3: TGTGCCAGCACCGGACTAGCGTCAGATACGCAGTATTTT.

J is TRBJ2-1 and V is TRBV5-4; TRBD1 might be the D (6 bases). V was clipped by 2 bases and J by 4 bases, with 16 bases between them. Germline-derived CDR1 and CDR2 are SGHNT and YYREEE (reference sequence). This CDR3 region has 16 residues. As DNA, the CDR3 is TGTGCCAGCAGCTTTGGCCAGGGGCGCGTGTACAATGAGCAGTTCTTC. This codes for CASSFGQGRVYNEQFF.

The chain combines TRBV4-2 with TRBJ2-7, with a tentative D call TRBD2 (5 bases). Germline V gene data show CDR1 as LGHNA and CDR2 as YNFKEQ. The CDR3 has 16 amino acids. Trimming took 1 base from V and 6 from J, leaving 19 bases between them. This CDR3 is CASSQVVGERGVEQYF. Written as DNA, the CDR3 is TGTGCCAGCAGCCAAGTAGTCGGGGAACGAGGAGTCGAGCAGTACTTC.

This rearrangement joins TRBV3-1 (or the pseudogene TRBV3-2) to TRBJ2-7; 8 bases fit TRBD1. CDR3 length: 11 residues. CDR1 LGHDT and CDR2 YNNKEL come from the germline V gene (reference sequence). V shed 6 bases and J 13 bases; nucleotides not matched to a gene: 8. The CDR3 region has the DNA TGTGCCAGCAGTCAAAGACAGGGGATATACTTC. Its protein is CASSQRQGIYF.

This chain connects TRBV29-1 to TRBJ1-5; tentatively, D is TRBD1 (6 bases). V was cut by 6 bases and J by 2 bases, with 11 bases left in between. This CDR3 comprises 13 residues. CDR1 is SQVTM, CDR2 ANQGSEA, per germline. CDR3 sequence (DNA): TGCAGCGTCTTGGACAGCGGCAATCAGCCCCAGCATTTT. It translates to CSVLDSGNQPQHF.

The V and J genes are TRBV4-3 and TRBJ2-3; 9 bases agree with TRBD2. Germline assignment: CDR1 LGHNA and CDR2 YSLEER. The V and J ends lost 4 bases and 2 bases, in that order; junction bases with no gene match: 10. The CDR3 has 17 amino acids. The CDR3 here is CASSPTTSGRNTDTQYF. The CDR3 DNA reads as TGCGCCAGCAGCCCTACGACTAGCGGAAGGAACACAGATACGCAGTATTTT.

The chain links TRBV10-3 to TRBJ2-3; 9 bases map to TRBD1. The CDR3 is 15 amino acids. V dropped 3 bases and J dropped 3; count of bases not matched to a gene: 4. Germline CDR1 and CDR2: ENHRY and SYGVKD. CDR3 sequence (DNA): TGTGCCATCAGTGAAGGACAGGGGATAACAGATACGCAGTATTTT. This sequence encodes CAISEGQGITDTQYF.

The chain uses TRBV7-2 and TRBJ1-3; D gene uncertain. Germline CDR1 SGHTA, CDR2 FQGNSA. Trimming shortened V by 2 bases and J by 0 bases, and 2 bases separated the two germline ends. The CDR3 is made up of 13 amino acids. CDR3 in DNA: TGTGCCAGCAGCTTATACTCTGGAAACACCATATATTTT. It is translated as CASSLYSGNTIYF.

This clone was seen once. The genes are TRBV24-1 and TRBJ2-1; 7 nucleotides align to TRBD1. J was trimmed by 8 bases and V by 2 bases; bases with no gene match: 5. The germline V gene has CDR1 KGHDR and CDR2 SFDVKD. The CDR3 runs 14 residues. This CDR3 reads CATSDYNRGDEQFF. In nucleotides, the CDR3 is TGTGCCACCAGTGATTACAACAGGGGAGATGAGCAGTTCTTC.

The genes are TRBV6-1 and TRBJ2-7, with 7 bases aligning to TRBD1. CDR3 size: 15 residues. The ends lost 2 bases at V and 2 bases at J; junction bases unmatched: 6. Germline V gene sequence: CDR1 MNHNS, CDR2 SASEGT. The CDR3 region is CASSEIGQAPYEQYF. CDR3 coding DNA: TGTGCCAGCAGTGAAATAGGACAGGCCCCCTACGAGCAGTACTTC.

This chain links TRBV27 with TRBJ2-7; D may be TRBD1 (5 bases). V lost 5 bases to trimming and J lost 0 bases, with 11 bases between them. This CDR3 has 14 residues. Per germline, CDR1 MNHEY and CDR2 SMNVEV (reference sequence). Here the CDR3 reads CASSPRQFSYEQYF. Written as DNA, the CDR3 is TGTGCCAGCAGTCCCCGACAGTTCTCCTACGAGCAGTACTTC.

The chain couples TRBV2 to TRBJ1-6; no definite D call. Between the trimmed V and J ends, which lost 8 bases and 7 bases, there was a span of 18 bases. This CDR3 is built from 15 residues. CDR1 and CDR2 (germline): SNHLY, FYNNEI. CDR3 sequence: CASLISRAPNSPLHF. CDR3 nucleotides: TGTGCCAGCTTAATCTCGCGGGCGCCCAATTCACCCCTCCACTTT.

The DNA for the CDR3 is TGTGCCAGCAGCAGGGACAACGGGGAGCTGTTTTTT. Translating gives CASSRDNGELFF. V usage is TRBV3-1 (or the pseudogene TRBV3-2) and J usage is TRBJ2-2, with D possibly TRBD1 on 6 matching bases. Germline CDR1 and CDR2: LGHDT and YNNKEL (reference sequence). With 5 bases removed from V and 7 bases from J, the gap between germline ends came to 8 bases. The CDR3 sequence is 12 residues long.

V usage is TRBV5-1 and J usage is TRBJ2-3; D is unresolved. The germline CDR1 and CDR2 sequences are SGHRS and YFSETQ. This CDR3 region has 15 residues. V was shortened by 4 bases and J by 0 bases, with 12 bases between the two germline ends. As DNA, the CDR3 is TGCGCCAGCAGCGTAGAGAGTCGGAGCACAGATACGCAGTATTTT. It yields the protein CASSVESRSTDTQYF.